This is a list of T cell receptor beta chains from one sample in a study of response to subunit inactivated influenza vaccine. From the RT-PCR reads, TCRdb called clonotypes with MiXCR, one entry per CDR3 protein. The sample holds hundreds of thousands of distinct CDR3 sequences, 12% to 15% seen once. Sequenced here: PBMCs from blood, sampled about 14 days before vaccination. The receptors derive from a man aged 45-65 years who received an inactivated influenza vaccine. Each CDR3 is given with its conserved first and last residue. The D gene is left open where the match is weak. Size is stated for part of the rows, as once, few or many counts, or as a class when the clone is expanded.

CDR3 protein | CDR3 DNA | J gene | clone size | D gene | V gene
CASSRLAGDGGELFF | TGTGCCAGCAGCCGACTAGCGGGAGACGGCGGGGAGCTGTTTTTT | TRBJ2-2 | few | TRBD2 | TRBV7-3
CASSLVPGLDTQYF | TGTGCCAGCAGCTTAGTGCCAGGGCTAGATACGCAGTATTTT | TRBJ2-3 | . | . | TRBV11-2
CASSDLGASTDTQYF | TGTGCCAGCAGTGACCTGGGGGCTAGCACAGATACGCAGTATTTT | TRBJ2-3 | . | . | TRBV6-4
CASSRQDREFDGYTF | TGTGCCAGCAGTCGTCAGGACAGGGAATTTGATGGCTACACCTTC | TRBJ1-2 | few | TRBD1 | TRBV12-3/TRBV12-4
CASTNARVEQYF | TGTGCCAGCACCAACGCCAGGGTCGAGCAGTACTTC | TRBJ2-7 | few | . | TRBV28
CASSLMESSYNEQFF | TGTGCCAGCAGTTTAATGGAAAGCTCCTACAATGAGCAGTTCTTC | TRBJ2-1 | few | . | TRBV12-3/TRBV12-4
CASSYRSGETHNEQFF | TGTGCCAGCAGTTACCGTAGCGGAGAAACCCACAATGAGCAGTTCTTC | TRBJ2-1 | few | . | TRBV6-2/TRBV6-3
CASSYGAPLLNSPLHF | TGTGCCAGCAGTTACGGTGCACCCCTTCTTAATTCACCCCTCCACTTT | TRBJ1-6 | few | . | TRBV6-5
CASKGGRADTQYF | TGTGCCAGCAAGGGGGGCCGGGCAGATACGCAGTATTTT | TRBJ2-3 | few | . | TRBV2
CASSFTGGSGYEQSF | TGTGCCAGCAGTTTTACAGGGGGCAGTGGCTACGAGCAGTCCTTC | TRBJ2-7 | . | TRBD1 | TRBV12-3/TRBV12-4
CASSVLAGGLETQYF | TGTGCCAGCAGTGTACTAGCGGGAGGCCTAGAGACCCAGTACTTC | TRBJ2-5 | many | TRBD2 | TRBV12-3/TRBV12-4
CASSVRGGSSYEQYF | TGTGCCAGCAGCGTCAGAGGGGGGAGCTCCTACGAGCAGTACTTC | TRBJ2-7 | few | . | TRBV9
CASSQDTVSYSYNEQFF | TGCGCCAGCAGCCAAGATACAGTCTCTTACTCCTACAATGAGCAGTTCTTC | TRBJ2-1 | . | . | TRBV4-3
CASSLSTGAGQPQHF | TGTGCCAGCAGTTTATCGACAGGGGCGGGTCAGCCCCAGCATTTT | TRBJ1-5 | . | TRBD1 | TRBV27
CASIDDRAGSYEQYF | TGTGCCAGCATTGACGACAGGGCTGGATCCTACGAGCAGTACTTC | TRBJ2-7 | . | TRBD1 | TRBV6-1
CASSSPSGERGGPDTQYF | TGTGCCAGCAGCTCCCCCTCCGGGGAGCGGGGGGGCCCAGATACGCAGTATTTT | TRBJ2-3 | few | TRBD2 | TRBV5-4
CSAREAGGYGNTIYF | TGCAGTGCTAGAGAGGCGGGCGGGTATGGAAACACCATATATTTT | TRBJ1-3 | . | . | TRBV20-1
CASALVPTSGNTIYF | TGTGCCAGCGCTTTAGTCCCTACCTCTGGAAACACCATATATTTT | TRBJ1-3 | . | . | TRBV7-2
CASSLGGGAYQPQHF | TGTGCCAGCAGCTTAGGAGGGGGCGCCTATCAGCCCCAGCATTTT | TRBJ1-5 | many | TRBD1 | TRBV7-9
CSVVALDEQFF | TGCAGCGTTGTAGCTTTGGATGAGCAGTTCTTC | TRBJ2-1 | . | . | TRBV29-1
CASSSTGEQETQYF | TGCGCCAGCAGCTCGACAGGGGAACAAGAGACCCAGTACTTC | TRBJ2-5 | few | TRBD1 | TRBV5-1
CASSPLRNQPQHF | TGTGCCAGCAGTCCTTTGCGCAATCAGCCCCAGCATTTT | TRBJ1-5 | many | . | TRBV12-3/TRBV12-4
CASTSGGAQGYGYTF | TGTGCCAGCACCTCCGGGGGGGCGCAAGGCTATGGCTACACCTTC | TRBJ1-2 | many | . | TRBV21-1
CASSLGALLADTQYF | TGTGCCAGCAGCTTAGGGGCCCTCCTAGCAGATACGCAGTATTTT | TRBJ2-3 | . | . | TRBV7-2
CAISESRARTDTQYF | TGTGCCATCAGTGAGTCACGTGCAAGAACAGATACGCAGTATTTT | TRBJ2-3 | . | . | TRBV10-3
CASSHGGRGTQYF | TGTGCCAGCAGCCACGGCGGGAGAGGGACCCAGTACTTC | TRBJ2-5 | few | TRBD2 | TRBV28
CASNGSPDLPQFF | TGTGCCAGCAACGGATCTCCTGACTTACCCCAGTTCTTC | TRBJ2-1 | . | . | TRBV28
CASSVDLAGGHNTQYF | TGTGCCAGCAGCGTAGACCTCGCGGGGGGGCATAATACGCAGTATTTT | TRBJ2-3 | . | TRBD2 | TRBV9
CATSPDPFTDTQYF | TGTGCCACCAGTCCGGACCCCTTCACAGATACGCAGTATTTT | TRBJ2-3 | . | . | TRBV24-1
CSVVGLAGASTDTQYF | TGCAGCGTTGTAGGACTAGCGGGAGCCAGTACAGATACGCAGTATTTT | TRBJ2-3 | . | TRBD2 | TRBV29-1
CASSLGQGTTTEAFF | TGTGCCAGCAGTTTGGGACAGGGCACTACCACTGAAGCTTTCTTT | TRBJ1-1 | . | TRBD1 | TRBV6-5
CASNLEGLLVDYGYTF | TGTGCCAGCAACCTAGAGGGCCTTTTAGTTGACTATGGCTACACCTTC | TRBJ1-2 | few | . | TRBV12-3/TRBV12-4
CASSYTSGGAEQYF | TGTGCCAGCAGTTACACTAGCGGGGGGGCGGAGCAGTACTTC | TRBJ2-7 | many | TRBD2 | TRBV28
CATSDFGTGLNEQFF | TGTGCCACCAGTGATTTCGGGACAGGACTCAATGAGCAGTTCTTC | TRBJ2-1 | . | TRBD1 | TRBV24-1
CASSLEDYSTDTQYF | TGCGCCAGCAGCTTGGAGGACTACAGCACAGATACGCAGTATTTT | TRBJ2-3 | few | . | TRBV5-1